Sequencing of this T cell receptor beta chain was carried out in a study of T cell repertoires in cytomegalovirus infection. Whole-study results and caveats: What dominated the ex vivo response were HLA-C-restricted CMV-specific TCR beta clonotypes.

TCRdb recomputed calls from the reads with MiXCR, one row per CDR3 protein. Altogether some 350,000 distinct CDR3 sequences are present, almost 30% being singletons, with the ten largest covering about 20%. Between the trimmed V and J ends, which lost 0 bases and 1 base, there was a span of 13 bases. The CDR3 sequence is 18 residues long. In germline, CDR1 is SEHNR, CDR2 FQNEAQ (reference sequence). A word on this clonotype: Its antigen is undetermined.

The sequencing here drew on cultured PBMCs, taken from culture after CMV antigen stimulation. The V gene is TRBV7-9, the J gene TRBJ2-6; D may match TRBD1 or TRBD2 (5 bases each). This receptor was identified in a human donor in good health (CMV status not recorded). Some clones in this sample may be carry-over from other donors' samples. CDR3 DNA sequence: TGTGCCAGCAGCTTAGCCGGGACGGAACTTTCTGGGGCCAACGTCCTGACTTTC. It encodes CASSLAGTELSGANVLTF.